A single sample gave rise to the 10 T cell receptor beta chains below, sequenced in a study of cytomegalovirus exposure and HLA in healthy donors. Both 60 Vbeta primers and 13 Jbeta primers went into the PCR. Assay: immunoSEQ multiplex PCR; the TCRdb copy retains only in-frame clones and omits some. The table lists roughly 190,000 clones, 60% to 80% of them singletons. The sample comprised PBMCs. The receptors here all came from a young woman in good health and CMV-seronegative.

This chain uses TRBV6-7 with TRBJ2-4; D gene uncertain. TRBV6-7 is recorded as an ORF, its role being uncertain. The CDR3 is made up of 15 amino acids. Deletions cut 0 bases from V and 3 bases from J, with 9 bases between. CDR3 sequence (DNA): TGTGCCAGCAGTTACTCGGGCTCACTCAAAAACATTCAGTACTTC. Residues: CASSYSGSLKNIQYF.

The count of this clone is one. This sequence joins TRBV5-1 and TRBJ2-3; 13 positions agree with TRBD2. The CDR3 contains 17 residues. Unmatched junction bases numbered 7, after V lost 3 bases and J lost 3 bases. CDR1 is SGHRS and CDR2 is YFSETQ in the germline V gene. The CDR3: CASSSGLAGVRTDTQYF. The CDR3 DNA is TGCGCCAGCAGCTCCGGACTAGCGGGAGTGAGGACAGATACGCAGTATTTT. The full variable domain, in which reference TRBV5-1 and TRBJ2-3 provide the parts outside the CDR3, is KAGVTQTPRYLIKTRGQQVTLSCSPISGHRSVSWYQQTPGQGLQFLFEYFSETQRNKGNFPGRFSGRQFSNSRSEMNVSTLELGDSALYLCASSSGLAGVRTDTQYFGPGTRLTVL.

V usage is TRBV7-9 and J usage is TRBJ2-5, with D possibly being TRBD2 (5 bases). V was clipped by 5 bases and J by 5 bases, with 15 bases between them. Germline CDR1 SEHNR, CDR2 FQNEAQ (reference sequence). The CDR3 consists of 14 residues. The CDR3 DNA reads TGTGCCAGCAGCCAACGGGGAGTCAGGGAGACCCAGTACTTC. As protein: CASSQRGVRETQYF.

The V and J genes are TRBV28 and TRBJ1-6, with 7 bases aligning to TRBD1. V was pared by 6 bases and J by 9 bases, with 8 bases of the junction left unmatched. The CDR3 is made up of 14 amino acids. Germline loops: CDR1 MDHEN, CDR2 SYDVKM. The CDR3 DNA reads TGTGCCAGCAGGGCCCAGGGGGTCACTTCACCCCTCCACTTT. Translated, it gives CASRAQGVTSPLHF.

The rearrangement uses TRBV5-6 and TRBJ1-5, with unresolved D. V was pared by 0 bases and J by 11 bases, with 15 bases between. The germline gives CDR1 SGHDT, CDR2 YYEEEE. The CDR3 loop spans 14 amino acids. This CDR3 is CASSLVGPLVAQHF. The CDR3 DNA is TGTGCCAGCAGCTTGGTTGGGCCCCTCGTGGCCCAGCATTTT.

The V gene is TRBV10-3, the J gene TRBJ1-3; possibly TRBD1 for D (5 bases). Looked up from germline, CDR1 is ENHRY and CDR2 is SYGVKD. V was cut by 9 bases and J by 4 bases, with 10 bases left in between. CDR3 size: 12 residues. The CDR3 region is CAIDSPGNTIYF. CDR3 DNA: TGTGCCATAGACAGTCCCGGAAACACCATATATTTT.

V and J are TRBV4-1 and TRBJ2-1; 9 nucleotides align to TRBD2. This CDR3 comprises 18 residues. Germline lookup yields CDR1 MGHRA and CDR2 YSYEKL. The J segment lost 4 bases and the V segment lost 2 bases, leaving 12 bases of the junction unmatched. The CDR3 region is CASSQRGGGGVSYNEQFF. The DNA for the CDR3 is TGCGCCAGCAGCCAACGGGGGGGCGGGGGGGTCTCATACAATGAGCAGTTCTTC.

This clone has more than one count but fewer than ten. The chain uses TRBV7-8 and TRBJ2-4; a possible D gene is TRBD2 (7 bases). V was trimmed by 7 bases and J by 3 bases, leaving 25 bases between them. The CDR3 is 18 amino acids. Germline V CDR1 and CDR2: SGHVS, FQNEAQ. CDR3 in DNA: TGTGCCAGCACCCCGAAGTTCAGGGGAGGGAAGGGCAAAAACATTCAGTACTTC. Its translation: CASTPKFRGGKGKNIQYF.

This chain connects TRBV19 to TRBJ2-3; the D gene is possibly TRBD2 (7 bases). The CDR3 extends over 19 amino acids. With 5 bases removed from V and 2 bases from J, the gap between germline ends came to 26 bases. The germline V gene encodes CDR1 LNHDA and CDR2 SQIVND (reference sequence). The CDR3 protein is CASSPSGGGATTFTDTQYF. CDR3 in DNA: TGTGCCAGTAGTCCCTCGGGCGGGGGCGCAACTACTTTCACAGATACGCAGTATTTT.

The chain recombines TRBV25-1 with TRBJ2-1; weak D call: TRBD2 (7 bases). Between the trimmed V and J ends, which lost 4 bases and 4 bases, there was a span of 14 bases. Germline V lookup: CDR1 MGHDK, CDR2 SYGVNS. The CDR3 loop spans 15 amino acids. Here the CDR3 DNA reads TGTGCCAGCAGTGCGTACGGGGGGCTGTACAATGAGCAGTTCTTC. Protein product: CASSAYGGLYNEQFF.